A selection of T cell receptor beta chains follows, all from one sample in a study of T cell responses to AZD1222 COVID-19 vaccine. Assay used: immunoSEQ multiplex PCR; TCRdb lists only in-frame clones, some missing. The profile shows around 130,000 clones, about 82% of them singletons. The sample here was peripheral blood, taken on day 0 of AZD1222 vaccination. These receptors all come from an adult in good health. CDR3s include the opening cysteine and the closing phenylalanine or tryptophan. Each record gives: clone size, V gene, J gene, D gene, CDR3 protein, CDR3 DNA. The D gene is left open where the match is weak. The size of a clone is reported for some rows only, either as once, few or many, or as a class for expanded clones.

.,TRBV19,TRBJ2-1,.,CASSIDSVARAKRLFF,TGTGCCAGTAGTATAGATAGTGTCGCCAGGGCCAAAAGACTGTTCTTC
.,TRBV25-1,TRBJ1-5,.,CASSRGGGNQPQHF,TGTGCCAGCAGCAGGGGCGGTGGCAATCAGCCCCAGCATTTT
.,TRBV9,TRBJ2-6,.,CASSRLGSGANVLTF,TGTGCCAGCAGCCGACTAGGTTCTGGGGCCAACGTCCTGACTTTC
.,TRBV19,TRBJ2-7,.,CASSIGTRTRGLPYEQYF,TGTGCCAGTAGTATAGGTACCCGCACGCGGGGTCTCCCCTACGAGCAGTACTTC
.,TRBV5-6,TRBJ1-5,TRBD1,CASSRDRGYNQPQHF,TGTGCCAGCAGCCGGGACAGGGGTTACAATCAGCCCCAGCATTTT
.,TRBV27,TRBJ2-2,.,CASRQTGTTGELFF,TGTGCCAGCAGGCAAACCGGGACAACCGGGGAGCTGTTTTTT
.,TRBV5-4,TRBJ1-2,.,CASTLIGSIGYTF,TGTGCCAGCACCCTCATAGGGTCCATTGGCTACACCTTC
.,TRBV7-9,TRBJ2-7,.,CASSPVAAYEQYF,TGTGCCAGCAGCCCGGTGGCGGCCTACGAGCAGTACTTC
.,TRBV5-1,TRBJ1-6,.,CASSLDRGFSPLHF,TGCGCCAGCAGCTTGGATAGGGGGTTTTCACCCCTCCACTTT
.,TRBV10-3,TRBJ2-3,TRBD2,CAISESGGSRLGTDTQYF,TGTGCCATCAGTGAGTCCGGGGGGTCCAGACTAGGCACAGATACGCAGTATTTT
.,TRBV5-4,TRBJ2-5,TRBD2,CASSLGGSGSQETQYF,TGTGCCAGCAGCTTGGGTGGTAGCGGGTCACAAGAGACCCAGTACTTC
.,TRBV6-5,TRBJ1-2,.,CASRKGVFYGYTF,TGTGCCAGCAGAAAGGGAGTTTTCTATGGCTACACCTTC
.,TRBV5-1,TRBJ1-1,.,CASSFDRQRNMNTEAFF,TGCGCCAGCAGTTTCGACCGACAGAGGAACATGAACACTGAAGCTTTCTTT
.,TRBV28,TRBJ2-6,.,CASLPHSGANVLTF,TGTGCCAGCCTCCCCCACTCTGGGGCCAACGTCCTGACTTTC
once,TRBV7-6,TRBJ1-2,TRBD1,CASSPGTGGAYGYTF,TGTGCCAGCAGCCCCGGGACAGGGGGCGCGTATGGCTACACCTTC
.,TRBV2,TRBJ2-3,TRBD2,CASSDWDYSDTQYF,TGTGCCAGCAGTGACTGGGACTACTCAGATACGCAGTATTTT
once,TRBV25-1,TRBJ2-7,.,CASSAGDRPYEQYF,TGTGCCAGCAGTGCAGGTGACAGGCCCTACGAGCAGTACTTC
.,TRBV2,TRBJ2-3,.,CASTEGRSQYF,TGTGCCAGCACCGAGGGGCGGTCGCAGTATTTT
.,TRBV29-1,TRBJ1-1,.,CSVETYDGEAFF,TGCAGCGTTGAAACCTATGACGGTGAAGCTTTCTTT
.,TRBV6-2/TRBV6-3,TRBJ2-1,.,CASSYINGRPSYNEQFF,TGTGCCAGCAGTTACATTAACGGGCGCCCTTCCTACAATGAGCAGTTCTTC
.,TRBV28,TRBJ2-1,.,CASLGSYNEQFF,TGTGCCAGCCTAGGGTCCTACAATGAGCAGTTCTTC
.,TRBV28,TRBJ1-2,.,CASSLTTRGGYTF,TGTGCCAGCAGTTTGACTACGAGGGGAGGCTACACCTTC
.,TRBV9,TRBJ1-3,TRBD1,CASSLGQGAGNTIYF,TGTGCCAGCAGCTTGGGACAGGGAGCTGGAAACACCATATATTTT
.,TRBV6-4,TRBJ1-2,TRBD1,CASRRTGGNGYTF,TGTGCCAGCAGAAGGACAGGGGGCAATGGCTACACCTTC
once,TRBV7-3,TRBJ2-7,TRBD2,CASSSGGSYEQYF,TGTGCCAGCAGCAGCGGGGGTTCCTACGAGCAGTACTTC
.,TRBV12-3/TRBV12-4,TRBJ2-2,.,CASSPGTFGELFF,TGTGCCAGCAGTCCCGGGACCTTTGGGGAGCTGTTTTTT
.,TRBV12-5,TRBJ2-6,.,CASGMVAPSSSGANVLTF,TGTGCTAGTGGTATGGTGGCCCCCTCCTCCTCTGGGGCCAACGTCCTGACTTTC
few,TRBV24-1,TRBJ1-2,.,CATSASTGFLDGYTF,TGTGCCACCAGTGCTTCAACAGGGTTCTTAGACGGCTACACCTTC
.,TRBV18,TRBJ2-2,.,CASSPGDGELFF,TGTGCCAGCTCACCAGGGGACGGGGAGCTGTTTTTT
.,TRBV27,TRBJ1-1,.,CASSFSYPTEAFF,TGTGCCAGCAGTTTTTCATACCCCACTGAAGCTTTCTTT
.,TRBV10-3,TRBJ2-3,TRBD1,CATGQGQLDTQYF,TGTGCCACGGGACAGGGGCAACTGGATACGCAGTATTTT
.,TRBV18,TRBJ2-3,.,CASSPVASGTDTQYF,TGTGCCAGCTCACCAGTAGCTAGCGGCACAGATACGCAGTATTTT
.,TRBV4-1,TRBJ2-3,.,CASSQVDRYSTDTQYF,TGCGCCAGCAGCCAAGTAGACAGGTATAGCACAGATACGCAGTATTTT
.,TRBV2,TRBJ2-7,TRBD1,CASRQGISYEQYF,TGTGCCAGTAGACAGGGCATCTCCTACGAGCAGTACTTC
.,TRBV29-1,TRBJ1-2,.,CSVGMAYGYTF,TGCAGCGTTGGTATGGCGTATGGCTACACCTTC
.,TRBV20-1,TRBJ2-5,.,CSASRGGGETQYF,TGCAGTGCTAGTAGGGGGGGCGGGGAGACCCAGTACTTC
.,TRBV5-1,TRBJ2-1,TRBD2,CASRSSSGRYNEQFF,TGCGCCAGCAGGTCTTCTAGCGGGCGTTACAATGAGCAGTTCTTC
.,TRBV5-1,TRBJ1-2,.,CASSLAGANYGYTF,TGCGCCAGCAGCTTGGCAGGGGCTAACTATGGCTACACCTTC